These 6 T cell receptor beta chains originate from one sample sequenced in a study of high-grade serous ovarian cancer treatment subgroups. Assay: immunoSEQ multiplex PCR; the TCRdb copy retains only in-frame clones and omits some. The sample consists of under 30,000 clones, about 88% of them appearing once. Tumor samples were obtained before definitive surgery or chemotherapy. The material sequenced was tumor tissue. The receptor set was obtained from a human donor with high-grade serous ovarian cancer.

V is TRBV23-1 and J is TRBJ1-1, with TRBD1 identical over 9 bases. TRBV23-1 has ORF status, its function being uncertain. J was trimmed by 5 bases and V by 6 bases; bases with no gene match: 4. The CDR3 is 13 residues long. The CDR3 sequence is CASSLDRGTEAFF. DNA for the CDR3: TGCGCCAGCAGCTTGGACAGGGGTACTGAAGCTTTCTTT.

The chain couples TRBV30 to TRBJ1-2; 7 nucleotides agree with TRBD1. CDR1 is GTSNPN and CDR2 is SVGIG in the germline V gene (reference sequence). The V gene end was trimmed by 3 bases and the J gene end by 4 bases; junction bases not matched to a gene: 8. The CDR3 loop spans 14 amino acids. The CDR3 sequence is CAWRLQGSGYGYTF. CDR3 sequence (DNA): TGTGCCTGGAGGCTACAGGGGAGCGGCTATGGCTACACCTTC.

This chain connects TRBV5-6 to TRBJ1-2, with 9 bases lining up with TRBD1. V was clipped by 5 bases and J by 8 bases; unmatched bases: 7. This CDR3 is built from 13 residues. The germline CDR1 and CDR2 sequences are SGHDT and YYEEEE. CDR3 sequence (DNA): TGTGCCAGCAGAACGGGACAGGGATACGGCTACACCTTC. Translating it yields CASRTGQGYGYTF.

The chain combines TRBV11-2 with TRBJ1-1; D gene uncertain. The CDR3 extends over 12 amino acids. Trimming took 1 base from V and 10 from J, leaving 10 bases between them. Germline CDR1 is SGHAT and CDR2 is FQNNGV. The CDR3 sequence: CASSLVIQAAFF. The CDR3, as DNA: TGTGCCAGCAGCTTAGTTATCCAAGCAGCTTTCTTT.

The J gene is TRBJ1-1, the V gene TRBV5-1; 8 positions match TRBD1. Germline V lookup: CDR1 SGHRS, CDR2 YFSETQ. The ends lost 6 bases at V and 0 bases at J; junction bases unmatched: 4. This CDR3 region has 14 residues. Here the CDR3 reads CASKTGAMNTEAFF. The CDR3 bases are TGCGCCAGCAAGACAGGGGCGATGAACACTGAAGCTTTCTTT.

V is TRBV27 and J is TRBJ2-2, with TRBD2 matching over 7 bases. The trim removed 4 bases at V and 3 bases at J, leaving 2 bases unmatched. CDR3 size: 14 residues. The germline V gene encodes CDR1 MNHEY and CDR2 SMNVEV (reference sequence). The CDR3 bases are TGTGCCAGCAGTTACCGGGAGGACACCGGGGAGCTGTTTTTT. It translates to CASSYREDTGELFF.